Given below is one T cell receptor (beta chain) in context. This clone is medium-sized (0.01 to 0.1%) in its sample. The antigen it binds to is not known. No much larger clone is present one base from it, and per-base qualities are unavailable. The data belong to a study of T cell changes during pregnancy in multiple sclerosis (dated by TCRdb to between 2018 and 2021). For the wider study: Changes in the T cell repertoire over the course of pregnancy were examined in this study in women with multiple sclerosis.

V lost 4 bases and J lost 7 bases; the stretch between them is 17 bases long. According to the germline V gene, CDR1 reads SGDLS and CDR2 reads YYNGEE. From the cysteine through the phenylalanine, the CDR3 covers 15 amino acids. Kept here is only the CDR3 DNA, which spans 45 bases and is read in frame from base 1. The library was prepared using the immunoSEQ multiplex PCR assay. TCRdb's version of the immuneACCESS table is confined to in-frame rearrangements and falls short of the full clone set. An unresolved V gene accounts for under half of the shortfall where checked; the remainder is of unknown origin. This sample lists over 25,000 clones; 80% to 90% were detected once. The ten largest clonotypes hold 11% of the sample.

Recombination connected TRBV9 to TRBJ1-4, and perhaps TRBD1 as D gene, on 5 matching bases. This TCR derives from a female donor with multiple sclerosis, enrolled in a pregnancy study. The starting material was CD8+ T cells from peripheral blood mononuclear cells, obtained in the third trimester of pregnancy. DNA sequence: TGTGCCAGCAGCCCCCAAGGGGCGTATGGTGAAAAACTGTTTTTT. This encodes CASSPQGAYGEKLFF.